The 32 T cell receptor beta chains below come from one sample, sequenced in a study of early T cells in non-severe SARS-CoV-2 infection. TCRdb reanalysed the 5' RACE reads using MiXCR and keeps one entry per CDR3 protein. The repertoire has roughly 80,000 distinct CDR3 sequences, 10% to 12% of them found once; the top ten carry 12%. The sequencing used whole blood, collected at baseline. Every receptor here comes from an adult who was a healthcare worker with PCR-confirmed SARS-CoV-2 infection or an uninfected control (not recorded which).

This clonotype was seen a handful of times. The chain recombines TRBV6-1 with TRBJ1-2, with D uncertain. V gave up 3 bases and J gave up 0 bases, with 5 bases separating them. This CDR3 is built from 13 residues. The germline V gene encodes CDR1 MNHNS and CDR2 SASEGT. Here the CDR3 DNA reads TGTGCCAGCAGTGAGAGGCCTAACTATGGCTACACCTTC. Its translation is CASSERPNYGYTF.

In this sample, this clonotype turned up many times. The CDR3 bases are TGCAGTGCTATTCCCCTCAGGGGGGGCACAGATACGCAGTATTTT. It is translated as CSAIPLRGGTDTQYF. The genes are TRBV20-1 and TRBJ2-3; D may be TRBD1 (7 bases). CDR1 is DFQATT and CDR2 is SNEGSKA in the germline V gene (reference sequence). Trimming removed 4 bases from V and 1 base from J, with 15 bases in between. The CDR3 loop spans 15 amino acids.

The chain combines TRBV2 with TRBJ2-1; D is possibly TRBD1 (5 bases). The length of the CDR3 is 10 residues. CDR1 is SNHLY and CDR2 is FYNNEI in the germline V gene. V lost 8 bases to trimming and J lost 14 bases, with 13 bases between them. Here the CDR3 reads CASGANVEFF. CDR3 nucleotide sequence: TGTGCCAGCGGGGCCAACGTGGAGTTCTTC. Looking up the rest from reference TRBV2 and TRBJ2-1 gives the full variable domain: EPEVTQTPSHQVTQMGQEVILRCVPISNHLYFYWYRQILGQKVEFLVSFYNNEISEKSEIFDDQFSVERPDGSNFTLKIRSTKLEDSAMYFCASGANVEFFGPGTRLTVL.

As for this clonotype: One end of the junction varies from germline; a read error may be responsible. The chain uses TRBV6-6 and TRBJ1-4; D is undetermined. The CDR3 has 16 residues. Germline V gives CDR1 MNHNY, CDR2 SVGAGI (reference sequence). CDR3 protein: CASSPAGGATNEKLSF. Written as DNA, the CDR3 is TGTGCCAGCAGTCCCGCGGGAGGCGCGACTAATGAAAAACTGTCTTTT.

This clonotype was seen more than once but under ten times. The chain is built from TRBV6-1 and TRBJ1-6; TRBD1 is a possible D gene (6 bases). Trimming removed 8 bases from V and 6 bases from J, with 14 bases in between. This CDR3 spans 14 amino acids. CDR1 and CDR2 from the germline V gene are MNHNS and SASEGT. The CDR3 here is CASEQTGVNSPLHF. For the CDR3, the DNA is TGTGCCAGCGAGCAGACAGGCGTTAATTCACCCCTCCACTTT.

This clonotype has a count of ten or more. This chain joins TRBV5-1 and TRBJ2-1; no reliable D call. Trimming removed 1 base from V and 1 base from J, with 9 bases in between. Germline CDR1 reads SGHRS; CDR2 reads YFSETQ. This CDR3 comprises 15 residues. The CDR3 DNA follows: TGCGCCAGCAGCTTGTCCATTCAATCCTACAATGAGCAGTTCTTC. This codes for CASSLSIQSYNEQFF.

J is TRBJ1-5 and V is TRBV7-4, with no clear D. This CDR3 has 9 amino acids. V gave up 8 bases and J gave up 6 bases, with 2 bases separating them. CDR1 and CDR2 (germline): SGHVT, SQSDAQ. The CDR3 loop reads CASSQPQHF. For the CDR3, the DNA is TGTGCCAGCTCTCAGCCCCAGCATTTT.

This clonotype was seen only a few times. The CDR3 bases are TGTGCCAGCAGATCGAACAGGGGATCAAACACCGGGGAGCTGTTTTTT. It yields the protein CASRSNRGSNTGELFF. V and J are TRBV7-9 and TRBJ2-2; TRBD1 matches at 7 bases. CDR3 length: 16 residues. Trimming at V came to 6 bases and at J to 2 bases, leaving 9 bases not matched to a gene. The germline V gene encodes CDR1 SEHNR and CDR2 FQNEAQ (reference sequence).

The chain has TRBV29-1 and TRBJ2-1; either TRBD1 or TRBD2 may supply D (6 bases each). Germline values: CDR1 SQVTM, CDR2 ANQGSEA. This CDR3 is built from 13 residues. Trimming stripped 4 bases from V and 5 bases from J, with 12 bases between. The CDR3 nucleotides are TGCAGCGTTGTACGGGGGCCGAACAATGAGCAGTTCTTC. It specifies CSVVRGPNNEQFF.

V usage is TRBV5-1 and J usage is TRBJ1-4; 8 positions match TRBD1. The germline gives CDR1 SGHRS, CDR2 YFSETQ. V lost 4 bases to trimming and J lost 6 bases; unmatched junction nucleotides: 5. This CDR3 spans 14 amino acids. The CDR3 region has the DNA TGCGCCAGCAGCCCGGGGACAGGTGATGAAAAACTGTTTTTT. Translation gives CASSPGTGDEKLFF.

The CDR3, as DNA: TGTGCCAGCAGTTTGTTAGATACGCAGTATTTT. Translated: CASSLLDTQYF. V and J are TRBV6-5 and TRBJ2-3, with D unclear. Germline CDR1 is MNHEY and CDR2 is SVGAGI. The CDR3 runs 11 residues. Trimming stripped 4 bases from V and 5 bases from J, with 4 bases between.

Only a few counts were recorded for this clonotype. V usage is TRBV7-2 and J usage is TRBJ2-5; D not certain. Germline CDR1 and CDR2: SGHTA and FQGNSA. V lost 5 bases and J lost 2, with 15 bases in between. CDR3 length: 15 amino acids. CDR3 DNA sequence: TGTGCCAGCAGCCCCTGGAGAATGTCGCAAGAGACCCAGTACTTC. Protein sequence: CASSPWRMSQETQYF.

This clonotype was recorded once. The rearrangement joins TRBV12-3 or TRBV12-4 to TRBJ2-2; D not certain. V was cut by 3 bases and J by 7 bases, with 15 bases left in between. The CDR3 runs to 15 residues. CDR3 loop: CASSFGIPRDGELFF. The CDR3 nucleotides read TGTGCCAGCAGTTTTGGGATACCCCGCGACGGGGAGCTGTTTTTT.

This clonotype appeared a few times. This chain connects TRBV4-3 to TRBJ1-2; D not certain. CDR1 and CDR2 (germline): LGHNA, YSLEER. This CDR3 comprises 15 residues. Trimming took 1 base from V and 9 from J, leaving 18 bases between them. CDR3 region: CASSQVMRGLESYTF. The DNA of the CDR3 is TGCGCCAGCAGCCAAGTCATGAGAGGCTTAGAGAGCTACACCTTC.

This clonotype has a handful of counts. This chain links TRBV20-1 with TRBJ2-1, with 13 bases lining up with TRBD2. In germline, CDR1 is DFQATT, CDR2 SNEGSKA (reference sequence). CDR3 length: 15 residues. V trimming: 5 bases; J trimming: 8 bases; junction bases outside the gene matches: 9. CDR3 region: CSASVLAGGLYEQFF. Here the CDR3 DNA reads TGCAGTGCTTCCGTACTAGCGGGGGGGCTCTATGAGCAGTTCTTC.

In this sample, this clonotype turned up a few times. This chain links TRBV6-2 or TRBV6-3 with TRBJ2-5; D is unresolved. V was pared by 5 bases and J by 5 bases, with 6 bases between. Per germline, CDR1 MNHEY and CDR2 SVGEGT. CDR3 length equals 11 residues. The CDR3 DNA reads TGTGCCAGCAGTCCGTGGGAGACCCAGTACTTC. It yields the protein CASSPWETQYF.

This clonotype was observed a few times. The chain couples TRBV7-2 to TRBJ2-7; a weak D match, TRBD2 (7 bases). With 5 bases removed from V and 7 bases from J, the gap between germline ends came to 18 bases. The germline V gene has CDR1 SGHTA and CDR2 FQGNSA. The CDR3 length is 14 residues. Written as DNA, the CDR3 is TGTGCCAGCAGCCTCGTGGGGGGGCCAAGTGAGCAGTACTTC. This gives the protein CASSLVGGPSEQYF.

V gene TRBV29-1 combines with J gene TRBJ2-1; TRBD2 matches 8 bases. CDR1 is SQVTM and CDR2 is ANQGSEA in the germline V gene. The CDR3 extends over 15 amino acids. V was pared by 1 base and J by 1 base, with 3 bases of the junction left unmatched. The CDR3 nucleotides read TGCAGCGTTGAAGGCGGGGGGAAATCCTACAATGAGCAGTTCTTC. Its translation is CSVEGGGKSYNEQFF.

This clonotype was found many times. The CDR3 is CASSPDSSGPYEQYF. CDR3 nucleotide sequence: TGTGCCAGCAGTCCAGACAGTAGCGGGCCCTACGAGCAGTACTTC. The V and J genes are TRBV12-3 or TRBV12-4 and TRBJ2-7; 7 bases match TRBD2. The CDR3 spans 15 residues. After removal of 5 bases from V and 2 bases from J, the junction contained 9 bases not matched to a gene.

This chain uses TRBV11-2 with TRBJ2-7; D is unresolved. Germline CDR1 SGHAT, CDR2 FQNNGV. V was cut by 5 bases and J by 2 bases, with 13 bases left in between. The CDR3 runs 14 residues. This chain's CDR3 is CASSLVGRPYEQYF. As DNA, the CDR3 is TGTGCCAGCAGCCTGGTGGGTCGGCCCTACGAGCAGTACTTC. Filled out from reference TRBV11-2 and TRBJ2-7, the complete variable domain reads EAGVAQSPRYKIIEKRQSVAFWCNPISGHATLYWYQQILGQGPKLLIQFQNNGVVDDSQLPKDRFSAERLKGVDSTLKIQPAKLEDSAVYLCASSLVGRPYEQYFGPGTRLTVT.

This clonotype was found many times. The chain links TRBV12-3 or TRBV12-4 to TRBJ1-2; TRBD1 is a possible D gene (6 bases). CDR3 length equals 13 residues. With 7 bases removed from V and 4 bases from J, the gap between germline ends came to 13 bases. CDR3 bases: TGTGCCAGCAACATACAGGGAGGCTATGGCTACACCTTC. It translates to CASNIQGGYGYTF.

The genes are TRBV12-3 or TRBV12-4 and TRBJ2-2, with a weak D call TRBD1 (5 bases). V dropped 6 bases and J dropped 6 bases, with 14 bases sitting between them. The CDR3 extends over 14 amino acids. The chain's CDR3 is CASRATVIAGELFF. CDR3 DNA sequence: TGTGCCAGCAGGGCGACAGTGATCGCCGGGGAGCTGTTTTTT.

The chain joins TRBV2 to TRBJ2-7; 10 bases match TRBD1. This CDR3 spans 12 amino acids. With 7 bases clipped from V and 4 bases from J, the junction kept 1 base outside the gene matches. In germline, CDR1 is SNHLY, CDR2 FYNNEI. The CDR3 spells CASTDRGYEQYF. DNA for the CDR3: TGTGCCAGCACGGACAGGGGGTACGAGCAGTACTTC.

This clonotype was seen many times. This chain uses TRBV6-6 with TRBJ2-1; a weak D match, TRBD1 (5 bases). The germline V and J ends were trimmed by 6 bases and 7 bases, with 7 bases remaining between them. Germline-derived CDR1 and CDR2 are MNHNY and SVGAGI (reference sequence). The CDR3 runs to 11 residues. CDR3 region: CASRGRNEQFF. The CDR3 region has the DNA TGTGCCAGCAGGGGGCGGAATGAGCAGTTCTTC.

This clonotype was observed a handful of times. The J gene is TRBJ2-2, the V gene TRBV7-2; a weak D match, TRBD1 (6 bases). The CDR3 is made up of 14 amino acids. CDR1 is SGHTA, CDR2 FQGNSA, per germline. Here the CDR3 reads CGSRNGGDNGELFF. The CDR3 DNA sequence: TGTGGGTCCCGCAATGGGGGCGATAACGGGGAGCTGTTTTTT.

This clonotype was counted ten times or more. This rearrangement joins TRBV7-9 to TRBJ2-7; D is perhaps TRBD1 or TRBD2 (6 bases each). CDR3 size: 13 residues. Germline lookup yields CDR1 SEHNR and CDR2 FQNEAQ (reference sequence). Trimming pared 3 bases from V and 3 bases from J, leaving 9 bases between. The CDR3: CASSLGGLYEQYF. The CDR3 nucleotides read TGTGCCAGCAGCTTGGGGGGCCTCTACGAGCAGTACTTC. Together with reference TRBV7-9 and TRBJ2-7, the CDR3 gives the full variable domain: DTGVSQNPRHKITKRGQNVTFRCDPISEHNRLYWYRQTLGQGPEFLTYFQNEAQLEKSRLLSDRFSAERPKGSFSTLEIQRTEQGDSAMYLCASSLGGLYEQYFGPGTRLTVT.

This clonotype was picked up many times. The chain has TRBV10-2 and TRBJ1-5; the D gene is possibly TRBD1 (5 bases). The length of the CDR3 is 13 residues. V lost 3 bases to trimming and J lost 5 bases, with 8 bases between them. Germline values: CDR1 WSHSY, CDR2 SAAADI. CDR3 DNA sequence: TGCGCCAGCAGTGAATCCAGGGATCAGCCCCAGCATTTT. The encoded protein is CASSESRDQPQHF.

This chain links TRBV11-2 with TRBJ2-7; possibly TRBD1 or TRBD2 for D (6 bases each). Germline CDR1 SGHAT, CDR2 FQNNGV. This CDR3 has 13 residues. The germline V and J ends were trimmed by 3 bases and 5 bases, with 11 bases remaining between them. CDR3 DNA sequence: TGTGCCAGCAGCTTTGGGGGGCCGAACGAGCAGTACTTC. Amino acids: CASSFGGPNEQYF.

This clonotype was counted many times. The chain employs TRBV3-1 and TRBJ2-1; D is unclear. V dropped 3 bases and J dropped 7 bases, with 4 bases sitting between them. Germline assignment: CDR1 LGHDT and CDR2 YNNKEL (reference sequence). The CDR3 extends over 11 amino acids. CDR3 protein: CASSHLNEQFF. The CDR3 bases are TGTGCCAGCAGCCACCTAAATGAGCAGTTCTTC.

The chain has TRBV7-9 and TRBJ1-5, with D uncertain. The CDR3 has 15 amino acids. Deletions cut 0 bases from V and 1 base from J, with 7 bases between. Germline CDR1 and CDR2: SEHNR and FQNEAQ (reference sequence). The CDR3 here is CASSLAAASNQPQHF. CDR3 DNA: TGTGCCAGCAGCTTAGCGGCGGCGAGCAATCAGCCCCAGCATTTT.

This clonotype was seen a handful of times. The CDR3 spells CASSRFPPGQFYPGELFF. The CDR3 nucleotides are TGTGCCAGCAGCCGATTCCCACCTGGGCAGTTTTACCCCGGGGAGCTGTTTTTT. The V call is TRBV28, the J call TRBJ2-2; D ambiguous. Germline lookup yields CDR1 MDHEN and CDR2 SYDVKM. This CDR3 has 18 residues. V shed 6 bases and J shed 6 bases, with 26 bases lying between them.

This clonotype was seen a few times. The chain joins TRBV2 to TRBJ1-6; D gene unclear. V lost 4 bases, J lost 5 bases, and 6 bases lay in between. Looked up from germline, CDR1 is SNHLY and CDR2 is FYNNEI. The CDR3 length is 13 residues. CDR3 nucleotide sequence: TGTGCCAGCAGTGGGCGGGATAATTCACCCCTCCACTTT. Amino acids: CASSGRDNSPLHF. The whole variable domain, remainder taken from reference TRBV2 and TRBJ1-6, is EPEVTQTPSHQVTQMGQEVILRCVPISNHLYFYWYRQILGQKVEFLVSFYNNEISEKSEIFDDQFSVERPDGSNFTLKIRSTKLEDSAMYFCASSGRDNSPLHFGNGTRLTVT.